The rows below give T cell receptor beta chains drawn from one sample of a study of T cell changes during pregnancy in multiple sclerosis. Only in-frame clones appear in the TCRdb table, and some are missing; sequencing was by immunoSEQ multiplex PCR. The sample lists about 59,000 clones; around nine tenths were seen once. The sequenced sample was peripheral blood, obtained in the third trimester of pregnancy. The receptors here all came from a female donor in good health, enrolled as a control in a pregnancy study. Both conserved end residues are part of each CDR3. Fields, in order: J gene, V gene, D gene, CDR3 protein. D genes are given only for firm matches.

>TRBJ1-2|TRBV19|NA
CASSPGYGYTF
>TRBJ2-1|TRBV27|TRBD1
CASSLNFGQDNEQFF
>TRBJ2-5|TRBV6-5|TRBD2
CASRAGGRETQYF
>TRBJ2-7|TRBV20-1|NA
CSANSAYEQYF
>TRBJ2-7|TRBV5-1|TRBD1
CASSLGQGAEQYF
>TRBJ1-1|TRBV10-3|NA
CAISRLMNTEAFF
>TRBJ2-7|TRBV27|TRBD2
CASSFFGGAPYEQYF
>TRBJ1-2|TRBV28|TRBD1
CASSRDRGPYGYTF
>TRBJ2-1|TRBV7-2|NA
CASSLDSPSNEQFF
>TRBJ1-2|TRBV6-6|TRBD1
CASSYQGRTGVGGYTF
>TRBJ2-1|TRBV6-1|NA
CASSNREGLINEQFF
>TRBJ2-2|TRBV5-1|NA
CASSLAPPYTGTGELFF
>TRBJ2-7|TRBV5-1|NA
CASSSGQRLMGGEQYF
>TRBJ1-2|TRBV18|NA
CASSPDKVKDF
>TRBJ1-2|TRBV7-2|NA
CASSFNNYGYTF
>TRBJ1-2|TRBV6-5|TRBD1
CASSQGAGYTF
>TRBJ2-7|TRBV29-1|TRBD2
CSVSGTSGRADGQYF
>TRBJ1-2|TRBV5-5|TRBD1
CASSLESGQGYGYTF
>TRBJ2-7|TRBV5-1|TRBD1
CASSSLDPGGEQYF
>TRBJ2-5|TRBV5-4|NA
CASSLQTGLGETQYF
>TRBJ2-1|TRBV19|TRBD2
CASSSRTSGGLRNEQFF
>TRBJ2-7|TRBV5-5|TRBD1
CASSTGQGGYEQYF
>TRBJ1-1|TRBV25-1|NA
CASRDGPEAFF
>TRBJ1-1|TRBV27|NA
CASSLRGSTEAFF
>TRBJ1-5|TRBV2|NA
CASSEGRVSQPQHF
>TRBJ1-1|TRBV11-2|TRBD1
CASSLREGATNTEAFF
>TRBJ2-1|TRBV5-1|NA
CASRPDYSLDEQFF
>TRBJ2-2|TRBV11-3|TRBD2
CASSLVSGRAPGELFF
>TRBJ2-7|TRBV7-2|NA
CASSRSGQGGRGEQYF
>TRBJ2-5|TRBV28|TRBD2
CASISGGRETQYF
>TRBJ1-1|TRBV4-3|TRBD1
CASSQDRGLNTEAFF
>TRBJ2-1|TRBV9|TRBD2
CASSVAAGGPDEQFF
>TRBJ2-7|TRBV9|NA
CASSVGQGTSYEQYF
>TRBJ2-7|TRBV4-2|TRBD2
CASSQVLGGGYEQYF
>TRBJ2-4|TRBV13|NA
CASSFGSKNIQYF
>TRBJ2-2|TRBV13|NA
CASSPSVGGAETGELFF
>TRBJ1-1|TRBV10-3|TRBD1
CASGTGQSEAFF
>TRBJ2-1|TRBV9|TRBD2
CASSVRLAVYNEQFF
>TRBJ2-5|TRBV7-7|TRBD2
CASSSSGGGGETQYF
>TRBJ1-2|TRBV15|NA
CATSRDRQAYGYTF
>TRBJ2-2|TRBV7-2|TRBD2
CASSLHPSGNTGELFF
>TRBJ2-5|TRBV4-2|NA
CASSQDEAGAEETQYF
>TRBJ2-2|TRBV19|NA
CASRGAGDGELFF
>TRBJ2-5|TRBV9|NA
CASSVATGEETQYF
>TRBJ2-7|TRBV18|NA
CASSPHLFRSSYEQYF
>TRBJ2-4|TRBV14|TRBD2
CASSLLAGGPNIQYF
>TRBJ1-1|TRBV6-5|NA
CATSWAGNTEAFF
>TRBJ2-3|TRBV19|TRBD1
CASSIQGALPTDTQYF
>TRBJ2-7|TRBV29-1|TRBD1
CSVRTGSYEQYF
>TRBJ2-7|TRBV7-2|NA
CASSYREGLYEQYF
>TRBJ2-2|TRBV9|TRBD2
CASSDPGLEAPDTGELFF
>TRBJ2-5|TRBV28|TRBD1
CASSLWGDRQETQYF
>TRBJ2-1|TRBV5-1|TRBD2
CASSSSTSTGGEQFF
>TRBJ1-5|TRBV2|NA
CASSAIRIGRNQPQHF
>TRBJ2-1|TRBV12-5|TRBD2
CASGLGGTSRNNEQFF